These 8 T cell receptor beta chains originate from one sample sequenced in a study of T cells in Graves' hyperthyroidism and ophthalmopathy (dated by TCRdb to between 2018 and 2020). Receptor amplification or capture employed multiplex PCR. The listed sequencing device is Illumina HiSeq 2000. Amplification of TCR beta CDR3 regions was carried out from RNA transcripts. The first round of RT-PCR for the TCR CDR3 was performed with the HTBI primer set and the Qiagen OneStep RT-PCR kit. In TCRdb, the public reads were trimmed at Q25 with fastp and aligned with MiXCR, with productive beta chains retained. Identical CDR3 proteins give one entry, which carries the most common genes and DNA. For this sample the table gives 300,000 to 450,000 distinct CDR3 sequences, of which around 16% were detected only once. The top ten clones comprise 28% of the sample. Material for sequencing was blood. The receptors were gathered from a young woman with Graves' hyperthyroidism that later progressed to Graves' ophthalmopathy.

This clonotype appeared a few times. V gene TRBV27 combines with J gene TRBJ1-5; the D is unclear. CDR1 MNHEY and CDR2 SMNVEV come from the germline V gene (reference sequence). The V end lost 5 bases, the J end lost 7 bases, and 12 bases lay between the germline ends. This CDR3 spans 13 amino acids. The CDR3 nucleotides read TGTGCCAGCAGTCCCGCTAACTACCAGCCCCAGCATTTT. It yields the protein CASSPANYQPQHF.

There are many counts of this clonotype. The chain carries TRBV20-1 and TRBJ2-7, with no clear D. The CDR3 totals 12 residues. Germline V gives CDR1 DFQATT, CDR2 SNEGSKA (reference sequence). Trimming took 6 bases from V and 2 from J, leaving 11 bases between them. Written as DNA, the CDR3 is TGCAGTGCCAGCGAGTATACCTACGAGCAGTACTTC. Translation: CSASEYTYEQYF.

Comment on this clonotype: Since a much larger clone is just one base distant, this may be a read error. The rearrangement uses TRBV5-1 and TRBJ1-1, with 8 positions matching TRBD1. This CDR3 has 15 residues. The germline gives CDR1 SGHRS, CDR2 YFSETQ. Trimming took 4 bases from V and 4 from J; bases not matched to a gene: 9. The CDR3 nucleotides read TGCGCCAGCAGCGGATTGACAGGGGTGAGCACTGAAGCTTTCTTT. Its translation: CASSGLTGVSTEAFF.

The rearrangement links TRBV7-2 to TRBJ2-3; 7 nucleotides align to TRBD2. The V gene end was trimmed by 3 bases and the J gene end by 4 bases; junction bases not matched to a gene: 7. The CDR3 is 15 amino acids. CDR1 is SGHTA and CDR2 is FQGNSA in the germline V gene. CDR3 DNA: TGTGCCAGCAGCTTTAATAGGCTAGCGGCAGATACGCAGTATTTT. It is translated as CASSFNRLAADTQYF.

In this sample, this clonotype turned up many times. This sequence joins TRBV7-8 and TRBJ1-5; D might be TRBD1 (5 bases). V lost 2 bases, J lost 7 bases, and 9 bases lay in between. This CDR3 has 13 residues. Germline lookup yields CDR1 SGHVS and CDR2 FQNEAQ. CDR3 in DNA: TGTGCCAGCAGCTTAACAGGAGGACAGCCCCAGCATTTT. It translates to CASSLTGGQPQHF.

The rearrangement links TRBV28 to TRBJ2-7; D is undetermined. V was trimmed by 7 bases and J by 3 bases, leaving 10 bases between them. Germline assignment: CDR1 MDHEN and CDR2 SYDVKM. There are 12 residues in the CDR3. The CDR3 DNA sequence: TGTGCCAGCAATGAACGCAGCTACGAGCAGTACTTC. Translation: CASNERSYEQYF.

In its sample, this clonotype was seen many times. The V call is TRBV5-4, the J call TRBJ2-1; possibly TRBD2 for D (5 bases). CDR3 length: 14 amino acids. V was pared by 1 base and J by 6 bases, with 11 bases between. Germline-derived CDR1 and CDR2 are SGHNT and YYREEE (reference sequence). The chain's CDR3 is CASSLKGRSNEQFF. Written as DNA, the CDR3 is TGTGCCAGCAGCTTGAAAGGGAGAAGCAATGAGCAGTTCTTC.

This clonotype has ten or more counts. This may be a read error: a much more frequent sequence differs by one nucleotide. The CDR3 spells CTSSFRQGAKNTEAFF. Written as DNA, the CDR3 is TGTACCAGCAGTTTTCGACAGGGGGCTAAGAACACTGAAGCTTTCTTT. The chain links TRBV28 to TRBJ1-1, with 10 bases that match TRBD1. Germline loops: CDR1 MDHEN, CDR2 SYDVKM. The CDR3 is made up of 16 amino acids.